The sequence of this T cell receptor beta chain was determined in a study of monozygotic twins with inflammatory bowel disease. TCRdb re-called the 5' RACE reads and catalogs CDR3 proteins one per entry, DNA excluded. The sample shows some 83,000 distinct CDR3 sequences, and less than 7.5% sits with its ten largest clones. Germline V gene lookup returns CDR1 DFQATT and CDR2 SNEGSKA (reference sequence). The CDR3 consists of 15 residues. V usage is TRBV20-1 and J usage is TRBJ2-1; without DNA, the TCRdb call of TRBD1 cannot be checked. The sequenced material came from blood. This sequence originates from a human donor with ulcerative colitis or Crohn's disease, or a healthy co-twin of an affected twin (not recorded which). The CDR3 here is CSARVIGLYYNEQFF.